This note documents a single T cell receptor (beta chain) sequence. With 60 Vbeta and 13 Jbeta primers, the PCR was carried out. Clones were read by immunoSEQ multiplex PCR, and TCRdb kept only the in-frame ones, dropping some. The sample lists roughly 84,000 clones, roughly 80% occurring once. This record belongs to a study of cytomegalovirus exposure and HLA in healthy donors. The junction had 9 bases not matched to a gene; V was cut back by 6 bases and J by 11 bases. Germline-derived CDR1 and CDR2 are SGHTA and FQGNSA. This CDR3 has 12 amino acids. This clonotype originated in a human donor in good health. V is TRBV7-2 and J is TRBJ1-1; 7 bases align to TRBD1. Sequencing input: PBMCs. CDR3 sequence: CASSSTGARAFF. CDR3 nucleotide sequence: TGTGCCAGCAGTTCAACAGGGGCGCGGGCTTTCTTT.